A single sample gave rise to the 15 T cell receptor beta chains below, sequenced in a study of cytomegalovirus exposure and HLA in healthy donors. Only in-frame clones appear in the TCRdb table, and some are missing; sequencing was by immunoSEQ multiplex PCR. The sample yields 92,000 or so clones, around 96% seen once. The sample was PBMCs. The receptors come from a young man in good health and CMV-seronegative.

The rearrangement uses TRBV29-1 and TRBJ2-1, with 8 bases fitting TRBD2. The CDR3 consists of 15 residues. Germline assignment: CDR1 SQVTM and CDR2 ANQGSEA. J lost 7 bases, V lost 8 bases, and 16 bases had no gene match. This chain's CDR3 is CSTERREGRDNEQFF. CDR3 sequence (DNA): TGCAGCACCGAGCGTCGGGAGGGCCGAGATAATGAGCAGTTCTTC.

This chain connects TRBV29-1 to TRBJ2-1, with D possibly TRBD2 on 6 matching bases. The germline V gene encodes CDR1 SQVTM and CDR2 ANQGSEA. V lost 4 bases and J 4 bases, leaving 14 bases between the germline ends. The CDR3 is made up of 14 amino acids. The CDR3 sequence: CSVVGRRGYNEQFF. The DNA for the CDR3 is TGCAGCGTTGTCGGGAGACGAGGATACAATGAGCAGTTCTTC.

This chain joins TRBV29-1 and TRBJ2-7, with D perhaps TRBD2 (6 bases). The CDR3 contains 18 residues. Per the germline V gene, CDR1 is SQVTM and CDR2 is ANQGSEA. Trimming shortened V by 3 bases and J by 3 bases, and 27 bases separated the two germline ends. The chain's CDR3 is CSVENPFERSGHDYEQYV. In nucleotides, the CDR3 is TGCAGCGTTGAGAACCCCTTCGAAAGGAGCGGGCATGACTACGAGCAGTACGTC.

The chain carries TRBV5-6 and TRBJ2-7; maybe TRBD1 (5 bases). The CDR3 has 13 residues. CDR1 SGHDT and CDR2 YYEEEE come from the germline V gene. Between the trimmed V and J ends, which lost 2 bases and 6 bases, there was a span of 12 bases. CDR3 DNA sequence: TGTGCCAGCAGCTTCCAGGGCTCCGGCGAGCAGTACTTC. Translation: CASSFQGSGEQYF. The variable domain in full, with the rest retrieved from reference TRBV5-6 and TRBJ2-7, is DAGVTQSPTHLIKTRGQQVTLRCSPKSGHDTVSWYQQALGQGPQFIFQYYEEEERQRGNFPDRFSGHQFPNYSSELNVNALLLGDSALYLCASSFQGSGEQYFGPGTRLTVT.

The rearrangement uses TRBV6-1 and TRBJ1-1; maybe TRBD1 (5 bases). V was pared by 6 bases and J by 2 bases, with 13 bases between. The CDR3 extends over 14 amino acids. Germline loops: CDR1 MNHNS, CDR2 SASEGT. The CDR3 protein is CASSSGALNTEAFF. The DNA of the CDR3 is TGTGCCAGCAGCAGCGGGGCGCTAAACACTGAAGCTTTCTTT.

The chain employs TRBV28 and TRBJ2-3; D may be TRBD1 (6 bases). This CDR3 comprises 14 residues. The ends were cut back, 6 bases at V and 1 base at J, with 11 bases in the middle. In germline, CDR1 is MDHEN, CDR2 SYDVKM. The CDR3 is CASRSGHGTDTQYF. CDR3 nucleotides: TGTGCCAGCAGATCGGGACACGGCACAGATACGCAGTATTTT.

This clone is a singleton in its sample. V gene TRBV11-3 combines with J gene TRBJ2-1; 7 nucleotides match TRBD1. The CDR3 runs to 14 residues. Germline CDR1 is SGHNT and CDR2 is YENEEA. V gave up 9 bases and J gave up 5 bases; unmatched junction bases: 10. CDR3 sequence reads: CASKRQGPNNEQFF. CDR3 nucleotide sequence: TGTGCCAGTAAGAGACAGGGTCCAAACAATGAGCAGTTCTTC.

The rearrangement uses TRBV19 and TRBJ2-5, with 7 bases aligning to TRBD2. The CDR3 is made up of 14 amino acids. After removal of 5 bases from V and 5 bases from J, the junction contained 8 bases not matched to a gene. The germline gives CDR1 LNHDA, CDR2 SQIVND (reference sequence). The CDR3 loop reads CASSVRGDGETQYF. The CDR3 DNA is TGTGCCAGTAGTGTACGGGGGGATGGGGAGACCCAGTACTTC. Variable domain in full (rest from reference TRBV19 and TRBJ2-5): DGGITQSPKYLFRKEGQNVTLSCEQNLNHDAMYWYRQDPGQGLRLIYYSQIVNDFQKGDIAEGYSVSREKKESFPLTVTSAQKNPTAFYLCASSVRGDGETQYFGPGTRLLVL.

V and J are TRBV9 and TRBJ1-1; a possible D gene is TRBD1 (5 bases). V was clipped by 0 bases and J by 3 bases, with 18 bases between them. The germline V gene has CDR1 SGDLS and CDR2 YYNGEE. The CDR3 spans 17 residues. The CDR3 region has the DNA TGTGCCAGCAGCGTAGGCGGGGGGACGAGCGCGTACACTGAAGCTTTCTTT. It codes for CASSVGGGTSAYTEAFF.

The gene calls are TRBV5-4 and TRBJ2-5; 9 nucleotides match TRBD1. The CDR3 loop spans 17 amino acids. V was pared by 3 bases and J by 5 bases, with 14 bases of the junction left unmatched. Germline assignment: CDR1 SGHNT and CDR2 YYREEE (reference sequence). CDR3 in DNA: TGTGCCAGCAGCTCGTTACAGGGGGCAGTGGCCGGGGAGACCCAGTACTTC. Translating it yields CASSSLQGAVAGETQYF.

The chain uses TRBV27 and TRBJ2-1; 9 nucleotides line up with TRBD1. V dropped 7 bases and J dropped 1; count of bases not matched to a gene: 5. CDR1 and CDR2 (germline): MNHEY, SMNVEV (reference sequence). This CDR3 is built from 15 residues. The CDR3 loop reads CASILDRGSYNEQFF. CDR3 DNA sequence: TGTGCCAGCATCCTGGACAGGGGATCCTACAATGAGCAGTTCTTC.

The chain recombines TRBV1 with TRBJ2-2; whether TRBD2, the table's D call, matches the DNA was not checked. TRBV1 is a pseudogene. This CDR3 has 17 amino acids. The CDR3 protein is CTSSQDLEGGTGGELFF. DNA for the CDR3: TGCACCAGCAGCCAAGATCTGGAGGGAGGGACTGGCGGGGAGCTGTTTTTT.

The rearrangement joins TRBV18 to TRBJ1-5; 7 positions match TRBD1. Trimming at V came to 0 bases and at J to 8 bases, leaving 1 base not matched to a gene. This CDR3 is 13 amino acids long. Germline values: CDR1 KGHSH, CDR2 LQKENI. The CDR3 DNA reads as TGTGCCAGCTCACCACCAGGGGGCAAGCCCCAGCATTTT. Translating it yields CASSPPGGKPQHF.

The CDR3 reads CASRTGTFAEAFF. CDR3 sequence (DNA): TGTGCCAGCAGGACAGGGACGTTCGCTGAAGCTTTCTTT. The gene calls are TRBV6-1 and TRBJ1-1; 7 bases match TRBD1. CDR1 is MNHNS and CDR2 is SASEGT in the germline V gene. The CDR3 runs to 13 residues. Losses at the gene ends were 6 bases for V and 6 bases for J; bases not matched to a gene: 7.

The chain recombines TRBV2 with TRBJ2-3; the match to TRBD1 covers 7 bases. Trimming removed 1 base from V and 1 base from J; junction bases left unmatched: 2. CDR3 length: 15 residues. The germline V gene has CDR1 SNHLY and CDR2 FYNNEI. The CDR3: CASSEETGGTDTQYF. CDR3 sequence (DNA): TGTGCCAGCAGTGAAGAAACAGGGGGCACAGATACGCAGTATTTT.